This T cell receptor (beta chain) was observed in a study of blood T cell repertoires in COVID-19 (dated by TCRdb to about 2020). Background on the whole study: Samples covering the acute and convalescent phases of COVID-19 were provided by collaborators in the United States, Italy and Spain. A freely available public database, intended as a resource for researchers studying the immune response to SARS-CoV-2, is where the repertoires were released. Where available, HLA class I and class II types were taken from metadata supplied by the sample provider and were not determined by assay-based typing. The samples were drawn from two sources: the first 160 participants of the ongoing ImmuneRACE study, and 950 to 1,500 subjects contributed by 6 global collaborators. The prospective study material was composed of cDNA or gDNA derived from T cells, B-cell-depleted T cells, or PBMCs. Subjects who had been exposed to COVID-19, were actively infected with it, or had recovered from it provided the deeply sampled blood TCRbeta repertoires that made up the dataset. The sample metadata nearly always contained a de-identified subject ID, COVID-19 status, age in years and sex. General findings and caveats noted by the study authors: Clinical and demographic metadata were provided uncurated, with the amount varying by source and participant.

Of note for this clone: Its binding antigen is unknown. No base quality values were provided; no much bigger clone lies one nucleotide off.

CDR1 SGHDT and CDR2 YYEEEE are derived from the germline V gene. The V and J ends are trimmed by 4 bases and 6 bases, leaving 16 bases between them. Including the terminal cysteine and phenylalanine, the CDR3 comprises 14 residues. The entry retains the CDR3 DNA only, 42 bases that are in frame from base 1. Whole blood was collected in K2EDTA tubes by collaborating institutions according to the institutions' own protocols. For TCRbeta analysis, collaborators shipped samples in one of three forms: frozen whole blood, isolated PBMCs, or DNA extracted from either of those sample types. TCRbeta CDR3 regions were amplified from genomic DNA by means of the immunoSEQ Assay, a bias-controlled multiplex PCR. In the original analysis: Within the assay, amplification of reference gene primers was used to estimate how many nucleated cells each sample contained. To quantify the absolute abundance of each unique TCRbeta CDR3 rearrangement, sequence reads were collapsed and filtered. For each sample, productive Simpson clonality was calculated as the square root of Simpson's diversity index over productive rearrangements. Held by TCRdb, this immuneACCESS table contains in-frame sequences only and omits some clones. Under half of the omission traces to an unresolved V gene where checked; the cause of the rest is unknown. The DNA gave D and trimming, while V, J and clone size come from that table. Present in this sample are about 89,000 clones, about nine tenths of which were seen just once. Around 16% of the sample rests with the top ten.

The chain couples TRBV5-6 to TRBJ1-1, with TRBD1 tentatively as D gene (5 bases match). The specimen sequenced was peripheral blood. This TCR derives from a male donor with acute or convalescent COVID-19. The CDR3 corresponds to CASSMPSGRAEAFF. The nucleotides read TGTGCCAGCAGCATGCCATCAGGGCGCGCTGAAGCTTTCTTT.